The sample holds a few counts of the clone carrying this TCR beta chain. The antigen is not known. TCRdb ran MiXCR on the 5' RACE reads and lists one entry per CDR3 protein. The data show fewer than 450,000 distinct CDR3 sequences, 11% seen once. Germline CDR1 is MGHRA and CDR2 is YSYEKL. There are 15 residues in the CDR3. V lost 4 bases to trimming and J lost 0 bases, with 12 bases between them. The data originate from a study of T cells after yellow fever vaccination. In the study overall: It was SMART-Seq v4 Ultra Low Input that prepared the fractions with low cell numbers. General study points: Overall, a small share of clonotypes was seen in both CD4 and CD8 compartments.

This TCR was sampled from a young man who received the YFV17D yellow fever vaccine. The sample consisted of PBMCs, taken on the day of the first yellow fever vaccination. This rearrangement joins TRBV4-1 to TRBJ1-1; D gene ambiguous. CDR3 DNA: TGCGCCAGCAGCCCATGGAAGTTTATGAACACTGAAGCTTTCTTT. Its translation: CASSPWKFMNTEAFF.